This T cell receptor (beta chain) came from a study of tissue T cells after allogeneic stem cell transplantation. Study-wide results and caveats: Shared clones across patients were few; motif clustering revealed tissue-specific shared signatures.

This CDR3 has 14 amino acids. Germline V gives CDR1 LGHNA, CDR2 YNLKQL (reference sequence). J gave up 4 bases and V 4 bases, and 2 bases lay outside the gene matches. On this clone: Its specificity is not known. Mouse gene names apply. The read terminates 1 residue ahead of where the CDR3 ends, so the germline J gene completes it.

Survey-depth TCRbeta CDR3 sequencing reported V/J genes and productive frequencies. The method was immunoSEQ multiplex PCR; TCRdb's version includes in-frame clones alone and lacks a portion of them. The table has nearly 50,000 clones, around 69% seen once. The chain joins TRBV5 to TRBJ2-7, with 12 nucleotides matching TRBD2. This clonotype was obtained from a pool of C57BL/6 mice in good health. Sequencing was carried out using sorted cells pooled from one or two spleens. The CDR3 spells CASSPGLGGYEQYF. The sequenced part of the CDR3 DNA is TGTGCCAGCAGCCCGGGACTGGGGGGATATGAACAGTAC.